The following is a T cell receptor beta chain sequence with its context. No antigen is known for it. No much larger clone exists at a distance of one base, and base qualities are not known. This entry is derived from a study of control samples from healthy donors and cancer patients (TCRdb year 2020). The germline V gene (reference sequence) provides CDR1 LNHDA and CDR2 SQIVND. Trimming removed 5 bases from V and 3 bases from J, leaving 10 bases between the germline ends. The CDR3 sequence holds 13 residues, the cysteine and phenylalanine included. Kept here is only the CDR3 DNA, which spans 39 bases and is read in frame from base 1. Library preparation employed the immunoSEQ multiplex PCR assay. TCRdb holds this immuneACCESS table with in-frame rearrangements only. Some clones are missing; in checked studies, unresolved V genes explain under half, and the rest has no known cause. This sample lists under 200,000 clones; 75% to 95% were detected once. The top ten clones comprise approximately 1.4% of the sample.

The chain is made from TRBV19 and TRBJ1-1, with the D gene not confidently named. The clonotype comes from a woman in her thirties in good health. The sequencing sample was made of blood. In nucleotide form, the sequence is TGTGCCAGTAGTTATAACAGCCACACTGAAGCTTTCTTT. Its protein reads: CASSYNSHTEAFF.